The 29 T cell receptor beta chains below all came from one sample that was sequenced in a study of CD8 T cells in Susac syndrome. Reverse transcription of roughly 0.5 to 1 ug RNA was performed with random hexamers. One entry per CDR3 protein results from TCRdb running MiXCR on the immunoSEQ multiplex PCR reads. The table has around 170,000 distinct CDR3 sequences, 95% seen once. Source material: CD8+ T cells from PBMCs. The receptors here all came from a human donor with Susac syndrome.

The chain is built from TRBV12-3 or TRBV12-4 and TRBJ1-5, with 9 bases matching TRBD1. V gave up 4 bases and J gave up 5 bases; unmatched junction bases: 9. The CDR3 contains 16 residues. CDR3 sequence: CASSSSNRGPYQPQHF. In nucleotides, the CDR3 is TGTGCCAGCAGTTCCTCTAACAGGGGGCCATATCAGCCCCAGCATTTT.

The chain joins TRBV7-9 to TRBJ1-3; no definite D call. Germline CDR1 SEHNR, CDR2 FQNEAQ (reference sequence). The CDR3 is 15 amino acids. The V end lost 5 bases, the J end lost 2 bases, and 13 bases lay between the germline ends. The CDR3: CASSPGGLTGNTIYF. As DNA, the CDR3 is TGTGCCAGCAGCCCCGGTGGGTTAACTGGAAACACCATATATTTT. The whole variable domain, remainder taken from reference TRBV7-9 and TRBJ1-3, is DTGVSQNPRHKITKRGQNVTFRCDPISEHNRLYWYRQTLGQGPEFLTYFQNEAQLEKSRLLSDRFSAERPKGSFSTLEIQRTEQGDSAMYLCASSPGGLTGNTIYFGEGSWLTVV.

The chain links TRBV20-1 to TRBJ2-4, with 7 positions matching TRBD1. V shed 6 bases and J 3 bases; nucleotides not matched to a gene: 8. The CDR3 extends over 14 amino acids. The germline gives CDR1 DFQATT, CDR2 SNEGSKA (reference sequence). The CDR3 loop is CSASSGTDKNIQYF. For the CDR3, the DNA is TGCAGTGCCTCCTCCGGGACAGACAAAAACATTCAGTACTTC.

The V call is TRBV20-1, the J call TRBJ2-5, with TRBD1 identical over 8 bases. The length of the CDR3 is 14 residues. V shed 3 bases and J 5 bases; nucleotides not matched to a gene: 8. Germline values: CDR1 DFQATT, CDR2 SNEGSKA (reference sequence). CDR3 coding DNA: TGCAGTGCTAGCGCAGGGGGCATAGGGGAGACCCAGTACTTC. Amino acids: CSASAGGIGETQYF.

This chain connects TRBV11-2 to TRBJ2-4; TRBD1 might be the D (6 bases). CDR3 size: 12 residues. In germline, CDR1 is SGHAT, CDR2 FQNNGV. V was pared by 5 bases and J by 10 bases, with 12 bases between. CDR3 in amino acids: CASSGPGTIQYF. DNA for the CDR3: TGTGCCAGCAGCGGACCCGGGACAATTCAGTACTTC.

This clonotype was counted only a few times. CDR3 protein: CASSGGFNYGYTF. In DNA form, the CDR3 reads TGTGCCAGCAGCGGCGGGTTTAACTATGGCTACACCTTC. The chain links TRBV9 to TRBJ1-2; no clear D. The length of the CDR3 is 13 residues. Per the germline V gene, CDR1 is SGDLS and CDR2 is YYNGEE. Between the trimmed V and J ends, which lost 3 bases and 1 base, there was a span of 7 bases.

The chain is built from TRBV4-1 and TRBJ1-1; no clear D gene. The length of the CDR3 is 13 residues. Germline CDR1 and CDR2: MGHRA and YSYEKL. Trimming removed 0 bases from V and 2 bases from J, with 4 bases in between. CDR3 sequence (DNA): TGCGCCAGCAGCCAAGACCTAAACACTGAAGCTTTCTTT. Translation: CASSQDLNTEAFF.

The chain is built from TRBV4-1 and TRBJ2-5; D might be TRBD1 (6 bases). V was pared by 3 bases and J by 3 bases, with 14 bases between. From germline, CDR1 is MGHRA and CDR2 YSYEKL. The CDR3 has 15 amino acids. The DNA of the CDR3 is TGCGCCAGCAGCCAGGAACCGGACAGCGAAGAGACCCAGTACTTC. Protein sequence: CASSQEPDSEETQYF.

The chain uses TRBV7-3 and TRBJ2-3, with 9 bases identical to TRBD2. Germline V lookup: CDR1 SGHTA, CDR2 FQGTGA. CDR3 length: 16 amino acids. V lost 1 base, J lost 2 bases, and 4 bases stayed unmatched. The CDR3 sequence: CASSLNAGGNTDTQYF. The CDR3 DNA sequence: TGTGCCAGCAGCTTAAATGCGGGAGGGAACACAGATACGCAGTATTTT. The full variable domain, with the rest looked up from reference TRBV7-3 and TRBJ2-3, is GAGVSQTPSNKVTEKGKYVELRCDPISGHTALYWYRQSLGQGPEFLIYFQGTGAADDSGLPNDRFFAVRPEGSVSTLKIQRTERGDSAVYLCASSLNAGGNTDTQYFGPGTRLTVL.

The CDR3 sequence: CASSLVVDFQPYEQYF. DNA of the CDR3: TGTGCCAGCAGCTTGGTCGTCGACTTCCAGCCCTACGAGCAGTACTTC. J is TRBJ2-7 and V is TRBV5-6; D remains unclear. The V gene lost 0 bases and the J gene lost 2 bases, with 15 bases spanning the gap. The CDR3 runs to 16 residues. Germline V gene sequence: CDR1 SGHDT, CDR2 YYEEEE.

In nucleotides, the CDR3 is TGTGCCAGCAGCTTGGTACAAGTAGACTACGAGCAGTACTTC. This translates into CASSLVQVDYEQYF. J is TRBJ2-7 and V is TRBV5-6; no firm D call. The CDR3 covers 14 residues. CDR1 is SGHDT, CDR2 YYEEEE, per germline. Trimming cost V 0 bases and J 3 bases, with 10 bases left between them.

The rearrangement uses TRBV4-1 and TRBJ2-4; 8 bases are shared with TRBD2. Trimming at V came to 4 bases and at J to 3 bases, leaving 11 bases not matched to a gene. Germline CDR1 is MGHRA and CDR2 is YSYEKL. The CDR3 is made up of 17 amino acids. In DNA, the CDR3 is TGCGCCAGCAGCCCTGGACTAGCCCGGAGAATCAAAAACATTCAGTACTTC. It is translated as CASSPGLARRIKNIQYF.

The V gene is TRBV5-1, the J gene TRBJ2-1; 8 positions match TRBD2. Germline CDR1 is SGHRS and CDR2 is YFSETQ. The CDR3 is made up of 16 amino acids. The V and J ends lost 4 bases and 3 bases, in that order; junction bases with no gene match: 9. The DNA for the CDR3 is TGCGCCAGCAGCCCGGGGGGACTAGTCGTCTACAATGAGCAGTTCTTC. Its protein product is CASSPGGLVVYNEQFF.

V usage is TRBV15 and J usage is TRBJ1-1, with 10 bases lining up with TRBD1. Per germline, CDR1 LNHNV and CDR2 YYDKDF (reference sequence). V was clipped by 6 bases and J by 0 bases; unmatched bases: 4. The CDR3 spans 15 residues. The CDR3 spells CATRTGGGMNTEAFF. The CDR3 coding sequence is TGTGCCACCAGGACAGGGGGCGGGATGAACACTGAAGCTTTCTTT.

This chain uses TRBV10-3 with TRBJ1-1; D is unclear. V lost 0 bases and J 4 bases, leaving 3 bases between the germline ends. The length of the CDR3 is 12 residues. The V gene's germline CDR1 is ENHRY and CDR2 SYGVKD. CDR3 residues: CAISESGTEAFF. Here the CDR3 DNA reads TGTGCCATCAGTGAGTCCGGCACTGAAGCTTTCTTT.

The chain combines TRBV5-1 with TRBJ2-7, with D perhaps TRBD1 (6 bases). From germline, CDR1 is SGHRS and CDR2 YFSETQ. The CDR3 spans 15 residues. V lost 3 bases and J lost 0, with 13 bases in between. The CDR3 DNA is TGCGCCAGCAGCTCCTCGGGGACAAGCTCCTACGAGCAGTACTTC. This translates into CASSSSGTSSYEQYF.

The V and J genes are TRBV5-1 and TRBJ2-1; no clear D. The V gene lost 7 bases and the J gene lost 3 bases, with 14 bases spanning the gap. Looked up from germline, CDR1 is SGHRS and CDR2 is YFSETQ. The CDR3 covers 14 residues. For the CDR3, the DNA is TGCGCCAGCCAGGCGAACACTGACTACAATGAGCAGTTCTTC. It specifies CASQANTDYNEQFF.

This rearrangement joins TRBV2 to TRBJ2-7; D perhaps matches TRBD2 (5 bases). The CDR3 consists of 13 residues. CDR1 SNHLY and CDR2 FYNNEI come from the germline V gene. The germline V and J ends were trimmed by 7 bases and 1 base, with 11 bases remaining between them. CDR3 in DNA: TGTGCCAGCAAAGAGGGATTGTCCTACGAGCAGTACTTC. Amino acid sequence: CASKEGLSYEQYF.

This sequence joins TRBV9 and TRBJ1-4; D unresolved. The germline V gene has CDR1 SGDLS and CDR2 YYNGEE. Trimming shortened V by 4 bases and J by 5 bases, and 15 bases separated the two germline ends. CDR3 length equals 15 residues. The CDR3 bases are TGTGCCAGCAGCCCGGAAGGAGGAAAGAATGAAAAACTGTTTTTT. It specifies CASSPEGGKNEKLFF.

The chain couples TRBV5-1 to TRBJ2-2, with unresolved D. Germline loops: CDR1 SGHRS, CDR2 YFSETQ. V lost 0 bases, J lost 6 bases, and 18 bases lay in between. This CDR3 spans 17 amino acids. CDR3 bases: TGCGCCAGCAGCTTGGCCGACGGTTTTTTTACCCCCGGGGAGCTGTTTTTT. This gives the protein CASSLADGFFTPGELFF.

The gene calls are TRBV4-1 and TRBJ2-5; 8 bases match TRBD2. The CDR3 spans 16 residues. Germline V gene data show CDR1 as MGHRA and CDR2 as YSYEKL. The V gene end was trimmed by 2 bases and the J gene end by 2 bases; junction bases not matched to a gene: 7. CDR3 region: CASSQILAEPQETQYF. DNA for the CDR3: TGCGCCAGCAGCCAAATACTAGCGGAACCTCAAGAGACCCAGTACTTC.

The rearrangement joins TRBV27 to TRBJ1-1, with a possible D match to TRBD1 (5 bases). Per germline, CDR1 MNHEY and CDR2 SMNVEV (reference sequence). Trimming removed 8 bases from V and 5 bases from J, with 18 bases in between. The CDR3 covers 14 residues. CDR3 bases: TGTGCCAGCCAAACCCGGGGCCGAGGGACTGAAGCTTTCTTT. This sequence encodes CASQTRGRGTEAFF.

V is TRBV5-6 and J is TRBJ2-3; no clear D gene. The V and J ends lost 1 base and 0 bases respectively, with 9 bases between them. The CDR3 extends over 15 amino acids. Germline CDR1 is SGHDT and CDR2 is YYEEEE. CDR3 amino acids: CASSLNAASTDTQYF. CDR3 coding DNA: TGTGCCAGCAGCTTGAACGCCGCTAGCACAGATACGCAGTATTTT.

This chain uses TRBV28 with TRBJ1-3; D possibly corresponds to TRBD1 (5 bases). The CDR3 spans 17 residues. Germline V lookup: CDR1 MDHEN, CDR2 SYDVKM. V was cut by 4 bases and J by 0 bases, with 16 bases left in between. The CDR3 sequence: CASSSPDSLSSGNTIYF. The CDR3 DNA is TGTGCCAGCAGTTCACCAGACAGCCTTAGCTCTGGAAACACCATATATTTT.

CDR3 sequence (DNA): TGCGCCAGCAGCCAAGAAACGGCTAAGGGCGCAGATACGCAGTATTTT. Its protein product is CASSQETAKGADTQYF. The V and J genes are TRBV4-1 and TRBJ2-3; D not resolved. The CDR3 runs to 16 residues. Germline lookup yields CDR1 MGHRA and CDR2 YSYEKL. V was shortened by 0 bases and J by 4 bases, with 14 bases between the two germline ends.

V and J are TRBV11-2 and TRBJ2-5; no definite D call. This CDR3 contains 15 residues. CDR1 and CDR2 (germline): SGHAT, FQNNGV. Trimming took off 1 base at V and 5 bases at J, with 14 bases between the two ends. CDR3 sequence: CASSLGLGSGETQYF. CDR3 coding DNA: TGTGCCAGCAGCTTAGGTCTGGGCTCCGGGGAGACCCAGTACTTC.

This chain uses TRBV5-4 with TRBJ1-2, with TRBD1 matching over 9 bases. This CDR3 comprises 15 residues. The V and J ends lost 2 bases and 6 bases, in that order; junction bases with no gene match: 8. Germline values: CDR1 SGHNT, CDR2 YYREEE (reference sequence). CDR3 DNA: TGTGCCAGCAGCTTCCCGGGACAGGGTTCCCATGGCTACACCTTC. Amino acid sequence: CASSFPGQGSHGYTF. The full variable domain, completed using reference TRBV5-4 and TRBJ1-2, is ETGVTQSPTHLIKTRGQQVTLRCSSQSGHNTVSWYQQALGQGPQFIFQYYREEENGRGNFPPRFSGLQFPNYSSELNVNALELDDSALYLCASSFPGQGSHGYTFGSGTRLTVV.

V and J are TRBV3-1 and TRBJ2-7, with 13 bases aligning to TRBD2. Per the germline V gene, CDR1 is LGHDT and CDR2 is YNNKEL (reference sequence). V lost 4 bases to trimming and J lost 0 bases; unmatched junction nucleotides: 6. The CDR3 totals 17 residues. The chain's CDR3 is CASSLGTSGESSYEQYF. The CDR3 DNA is TGTGCCAGCAGCCTCGGGACTAGCGGGGAGAGCTCCTACGAGCAGTACTTC.

V usage is TRBV2 and J usage is TRBJ1-1; D is ambiguous. Per the germline V gene, CDR1 is SNHLY and CDR2 is FYNNEI. V was cut by 8 bases and J by 4 bases, with 5 bases left in between. The CDR3 runs to 10 residues. This CDR3 is CASRLTEAFF. The CDR3 region has the DNA TGTGCCAGCCGACTCACTGAAGCTTTCTTT.